This TCR beta chain emerged from a study of shared clonotypes between healthy human individuals (dated by TCRdb to between 2020 and 2021). About the investigation overall: The cohort included three men and two women between 18 and 49 years of age. For each donor, CD4 naive and CD4 memory were each given three plates, CD8 naive was given two plates, and CD8 memory was given one plate. The study deeply sequenced blood TCR repertoires of several healthy adults to estimate repertoire size and the extent of clonotype sharing between individuals. Different laboratories and diverse techniques were used to prepare libraries and sequence TCR repertoires, to increase sequencing depth and limit assay-specific biases. Between about 0.9 and 9 billion PBMCs per donor were obtained by leukapheresis.

Turning to this clone: The antigen it binds to is not known. No base qualities exist here, and no much larger clone lies one base off it.

Healthy HIV-negative adults with no recently reported acute infections or vaccinations were included as donors. Only Caucasian adults living in Nashville, Tennessee, USA were represented among the donors. Magnetic negative selection was used to enrich CD4+ T cells, after which naive cells were positively selected on CD45RA and the negative fraction became the memory subset. After blood collection by leukapheresis, PBMCs were isolated using Ficoll-Histopaque density gradient centrifugation and then cryopreserved in the vapor phase of liquid nitrogen. Analytical flow cytometry was used to check the purity and quantity of every magnetically sorted T cell population. Each sorted fraction had its genomic DNA isolated and then quantified by UV absorbance on a Nanodrop 2000c. On the study overall, not on this receptor specifically: Only blood was sampled, and tissue TCR repertoires likely differ from those in blood. Larger estimated clonotype richness was generally found for naive subsets than for memory subsets. Pairwise subsampling led to the expectation that sequencing depth would affect the degree of clonotype sharing among donors. Because the study included a small number of donors, the genetic and exposure-history diversity represented was limited. Rarefaction of sorted-subset datasets indicated incomplete sequencing despite the large sequencing depth. Higher generation probabilities were observed for clonotypes shared by all four sorted-subset donors than for non-shared clonotypes. Roughly 5% of naive CD4, roughly 3.5% of naive CD8, around 2.3% of memory CD4, and 0.4% of memory CD8 clonotypes were shared across several donors.

Using the deep immunoSEQ assay, TCR CDR3 regions were amplified from genomic DNA by multiplex PCR. Extracted genomic DNA from each cell subset was distributed evenly across all wells of several immunoSEQ 96-well plates, and each plate was treated as a replicate. For sorted subsets, around 200 ng genomic DNA, equal to about 30,000 T cell genomes, was loaded into each replicate PCR. Purified libraries were measured with a Qubit 3.0 fluorometer, size-checked on a Bioanalyzer 2100, and measured again with the KAPA Library Quantification kit. Every immunoSEQ 96-well plate was sequenced on a separate single-read 150-cycle Illumina NextSeq 550 flow cell. The source study handled its data this way. Because the immunoSEQ output held only junctional sequences and lacked quality scores, the filtering could not match the filtering applied to full-length reads. Sequences were annotated with PyIR, a Python wrapper for IgBLAST v1.9, and V/J genes and CDR3 were assigned using IMGT germline references. Reads with weak V/J assignments (E-value above 1e-6), missing CDR3, stop codons, out-of-frame junctions, or ambiguous translated residues were removed. V3J clonotypes were defined as sequences sharing an identical inferred V gene, J gene, and CDR3 amino acid sequence. Percentage overlap between repertoires was computed as shared unique clonotypes divided by the size of the smaller repertoire. RTK rarefaction, the Chao1 estimator, and Recon v2.1 estimates of unobserved clonotypes were used to assess repertoire richness. Generation probabilities for all TCRbeta clonotypes obtained by the gDNA method from a handful of donors were computed using OLGA. TCRdb took this table from immuneACCESS and kept in-frame rearrangements with V and J called. Such tables lack part of the clones; where checked against another copy, unresolved V genes explain under half of the gap, and the rest is unexplained. V, J and clone size reflect that table, while D and trimming were determined from the DNA. The sample data list about 2.3 million clones, and roughly 90% of these were observed just once. Approximately 0.39% of the sample is held by the ten biggest clonotypes.

V is cut by 6 bases and J by 7 bases, and the space between the germline ends is 16 bases. CDR1 and CDR2 (MDHEN, SYDVKM) derive from the germline V gene. The CDR3 runs 13 amino acids, cysteine and phenylalanine included. Only CDR3 DNA remains: 39 bases, in frame from the first base. The TCR was taken from a man aged 18 to 35 in good health. Some clones in this sample may be carry-over from other donors' samples. Sequencing was performed on naive CD4+ T cells from PBMCs. Reading the label with the study, this specimen's cell subset or site is: CD45RA+ positively selected. The chain was built from TRBV28 and TRBJ2-7; no D gene call is confident. The base sequence is TGTGCCAGCAGAGATTCACCGTCTCGGGAGCAGTACTTC. Its protein reads: CASRDSPSREQYF.